This T cell receptor beta chain was observed in a study of blood T cells in healthy people across ages. Study results and caveats: Aged donors had fewer naive CD4+ cells and lower diversity than long-lived donors.

The authors ran a second PCR of 7 to 11 cycles using a sample-barcoded 5' primer and a J-beta primer mix. Via MiXCR, TCRdb re-called the 5' RACE reads, giving one row per CDR3 protein. The sample records around 800,000 distinct CDR3 sequences, around 62% being singletons. The CDR3 covers 16 residues. Germline values: CDR1 MNHEY, CDR2 SMNVEV (reference sequence). With 3 bases removed from V and 0 bases from J, the gap between germline ends came to 13 bases. Total RNA extraction produced at least 5.5 micrograms (per sample) for the study. About this clonotype: The antigen is not known.

The sequenced sample consisted of blood. This rearrangement joins TRBV27 to TRBJ2-3, with D possibly TRBD2 on 6 matching bases. The clonotype comes from a man in his thirties or forties in good health. Written as DNA, the CDR3 is TGTGCCAGCAGTTTCCTACTAGCTCGTAGCACAGATACGCAGTATTTT. Encoded protein: CASSFLLARSTDTQYF.